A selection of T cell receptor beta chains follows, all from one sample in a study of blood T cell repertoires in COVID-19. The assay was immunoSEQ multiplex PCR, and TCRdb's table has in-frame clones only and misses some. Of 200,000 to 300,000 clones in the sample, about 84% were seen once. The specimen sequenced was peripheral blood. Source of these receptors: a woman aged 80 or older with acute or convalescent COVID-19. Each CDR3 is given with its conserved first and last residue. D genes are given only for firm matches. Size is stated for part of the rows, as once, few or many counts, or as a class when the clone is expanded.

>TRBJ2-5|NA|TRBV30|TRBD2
TGTGCCTGGAGTTCGGGACTAGGACAAGAGACCCAGTACTTC
CAWSSGLGQETQYF
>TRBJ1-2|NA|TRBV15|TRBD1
TGTGCCACCAGCAAGGACAGGGGCCATGGCTACACCTTC
CATSKDRGHGYTF
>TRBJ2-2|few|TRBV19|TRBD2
TGTGCCAGCAGTAGCGGGAGGGTAAGCGGGGAGCTGTTTTTT
CASSSGRVSGELFF
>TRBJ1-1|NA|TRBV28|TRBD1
TGTGCCAGCAGTTTATGGGGCAGGGGGGAAGCTTTCTTT
CASSLWGRGEAFF
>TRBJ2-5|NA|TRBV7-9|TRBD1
TGTGCCAGCAGCTTAGGGTCAGGGGGAGAGACCCAGTACTTC
CASSLGSGGETQYF
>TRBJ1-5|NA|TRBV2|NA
TGTGCCAGCAGTGAATCGGGGGGCAATCAGCCCCAGCATTTT
CASSESGGNQPQHF
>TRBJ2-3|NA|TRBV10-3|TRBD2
TGTGCCATCAGTGCGGTGGGAGGGGACTGGGATACGCAGTATTTT
CAISAVGGDWDTQYF
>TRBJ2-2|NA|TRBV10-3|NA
TGTGCCAGTGGAGGGGAGCGTGGCACCGGGGAGCTGTTTTTT
CASGGERGTGELFF
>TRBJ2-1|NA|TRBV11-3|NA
TGTGCCAGCAGCTTTCAAGGACAGCCCAATGAGCAGTTCTTC
CASSFQGQPNEQFF
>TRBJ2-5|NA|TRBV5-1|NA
TGCGCCAGCAGCTTGGAGGCAGGTACCCAGTACTTC
CASSLEAGTQYF
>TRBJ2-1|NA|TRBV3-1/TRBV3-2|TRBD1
TGTGCCAGCAGCCCAAACAGGGGACCCAACAATGAGCAGTTCTTC
CASSPNRGPNNEQFF
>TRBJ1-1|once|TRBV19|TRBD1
TGTGCCAGTAGTATAGGGGACAGGGAAAAAGCTTTCTTT
CASSIGDREKAFF
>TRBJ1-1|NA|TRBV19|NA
TGTGCCAGTAGTTTTGACATGGACACTGAAGCTTTCTTT
CASSFDMDTEAFF
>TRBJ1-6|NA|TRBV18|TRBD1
TGTGCCAGCTCACCACAAGAGGGGGCGAGTTCACCCCTCCACTTT
CASSPQEGASSPLHF
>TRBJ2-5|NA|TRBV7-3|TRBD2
TGTGCCAGCAGCTTAACCCCCTTTACGTCTAGCGGGAGCGATGAGACCCAGTACTTC
CASSLTPFTSSGSDETQYF
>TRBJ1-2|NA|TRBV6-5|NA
TGTGCCAGCAGCCAGGACTACGCGGGCTATGGCTACACCTTC
CASSQDYAGYGYTF
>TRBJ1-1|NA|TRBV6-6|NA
TGTGCCAGCAGTTTCGCCGACAGGACCCCTGAAGCTTTCTTT
CASSFADRTPEAFF
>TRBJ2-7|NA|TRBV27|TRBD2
TGTGCCAGCAGTTTTGGGAGGGAAAAGCAGTACTTC
CASSFGREKQYF
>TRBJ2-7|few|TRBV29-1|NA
TGCAGCGTTGGGGAACCTACAGGGTTCAACGAGCAGTACTTC
CSVGEPTGFNEQYF
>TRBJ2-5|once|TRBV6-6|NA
TGTGCCAGCAGTTACTCGACGCAAACGGGGGAGACCCAGTACTTC
CASSYSTQTGETQYF
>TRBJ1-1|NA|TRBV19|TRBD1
TGTGCCAGTAGTAAAGTTCGACAGGGGCAATGGAACACTGAAGCTTTCTTT
CASSKVRQGQWNTEAFF